This entry lists 29 T cell receptor beta chains sequenced from one sample in a study of cytomegalovirus exposure and HLA in healthy donors (dated by TCRdb to about 2017). The library came from the immunoSEQ multiplex PCR assay. A mixture of 60 forward primers for TCR Vbeta segments and 13 reverse primers for TCR Jbeta segments was used in the multiplex PCR. TCRdb obtained this table from immuneACCESS and retained in-frame rearrangements with V and J assigned. These tables miss some clones; where compared with another copy, unresolved V genes account for less than half of the shortfall, and the remainder is unexplained. This sample gives fewer than 200,000 clones in total; more than 80% of them show up just once. The biggest ten clones account for around 0.8% of the sample. The sequencing sample was made of PBMCs. Receptors originate from a woman under 30 in good health and CMV-seronegative.

The rearrangement uses TRBV10-3 and TRBJ1-2; D remains ambiguous. From germline, CDR1 is ENHRY and CDR2 SYGVKD. The CDR3 loop spans 13 amino acids. V shed 4 bases and J shed 3 bases, with 9 bases lying between them. This chain's CDR3 is CAISAGGDYGYTF. The CDR3 DNA is TGTGCCATCAGTGCGGGAGGTGACTATGGCTACACCTTC.

This rearrangement joins TRBV10-3 to TRBJ2-2, with D possibly matching TRBD2 (5 bases). The germline V and J ends were trimmed by 10 bases and 5 bases, with 14 bases remaining between them. This CDR3 comprises 13 residues. Looked up from germline, CDR1 is ENHRY and CDR2 is SYGVKD. The chain's CDR3 is CATGLNPTGELFF. In DNA form, the CDR3 reads TGTGCCACCGGACTTAATCCTACCGGGGAGCTGTTTTTT.

CDR3 amino acids: CASSSSPGGSEGYEQFF. For the CDR3, the DNA is TGTGCCAGCAGCTCCTCCCCCGGGGGTTCCGAAGGGTATGAGCAGTTCTTC. This chain uses TRBV11-1 with TRBJ2-1, with a possible D match to TRBD2 (6 bases). Looked up from germline, CDR1 is SGHAT and CDR2 is FQDESV (reference sequence). Trimming shortened V by 4 bases and J by 8 bases, and 24 bases separated the two germline ends. The CDR3 contains 17 residues.

The chain links TRBV18 to TRBJ1-4; D possibly corresponds to TRBD1 (5 bases). CDR1 and CDR2 (germline): KGHSH, LQKENI. Trimming shortened V by 1 base and J by 8 bases, and 17 bases separated the two germline ends. CDR3 length: 16 residues. The CDR3 DNA is TGTGCCAGCTCACCACTAGCTGGGGCAGGCGGCGAAAAACTGTTTTTT. Its protein product is CASSPLAGAGGEKLFF.

The CDR3 reads CASSLIQGGEQYF. The CDR3 DNA sequence: TGTGCCAGCAGTTTAATACAGGGGGGCGAGCAGTACTTC. The chain is built from TRBV28 and TRBJ2-7, with 8 nucleotides matching TRBD1. The ends lost 2 bases at V and 6 bases at J; junction bases unmatched: 3. This CDR3 comprises 13 residues. Germline V lookup: CDR1 MDHEN, CDR2 SYDVKM.

The rearrangement uses TRBV29-1 and TRBJ2-7; 7 positions match TRBD2. The V gene's germline CDR1 is SQVTM and CDR2 ANQGSEA. The CDR3 covers 14 residues. V was pared by 4 bases and J by 2 bases, with 8 bases of the junction left unmatched. CDR3 nucleotide sequence: TGCAGCGTTGTAGGGAGGGGCGGCCCCTACGAGCAGTACTTC. Translating it yields CSVVGRGGPYEQYF.

To note about this clone: The same CDR3 is also encoded by other DNA sequences in this sample. The CDR3 protein is CASSTRTGHTEAFF. The CDR3 bases are TGTGCCAGTAGCACCCGGACAGGTCACACTGAAGCTTTCTTT. The rearrangement uses TRBV7-9 and TRBJ1-1; 7 nucleotides agree with TRBD1. This CDR3 is built from 14 residues. The trim removed 9 bases at V and 3 bases at J, leaving 10 bases unmatched. Per germline, CDR1 SEHNR and CDR2 FQNEAQ (reference sequence).

The gene calls are TRBV11-3 and TRBJ2-1, with D possibly matching TRBD2 (5 bases). Germline lookup yields CDR1 SGHNT and CDR2 YENEEA. This CDR3 is 13 amino acids long. V was pared by 0 bases and J by 7 bases, with 7 bases between. The CDR3 is CASSLDTSNEQFF. CDR3 bases: TGTGCCAGCAGCTTAGACACTAGTAATGAGCAGTTCTTC.

The rearrangement uses TRBV5-1 and TRBJ1-1; D possibly corresponds to TRBD1 (6 bases). V lost 3 bases and J lost 6, with 15 bases in between. The CDR3 loop spans 14 amino acids. Germline V CDR1 and CDR2: SGHRS, YFSETQ. The CDR3 here is CASSYYRVGSEAFF. In DNA, the CDR3 is TGCGCCAGCAGCTATTACAGGGTAGGATCTGAAGCTTTCTTT.

This clone has a handful of counts. This CDR3 reads CASSVGESEQFF. In nucleotides, the CDR3 is TGTGCCAGCAGCGTAGGAGAGAGTGAGCAGTTCTTC. The chain couples TRBV9 to TRBJ2-1, with D uncertain. CDR3 length equals 12 residues. The V gene lost 0 bases and the J gene lost 9 bases, with 7 bases spanning the gap. Germline V CDR1 and CDR2: SGDLS, YYNGEE.

The V gene is TRBV5-1, the J gene TRBJ1-1, with TRBD1 matching 7 bases. The CDR3 is 15 amino acids. Germline lookup yields CDR1 SGHRS and CDR2 YFSETQ. Losses at the gene ends were 0 bases for V and 4 bases for J; bases not matched to a gene: 6. The DNA of the CDR3 is TGCGCCAGCAGCTTGGAGGGACAGAAAGGCACTGAAGCTTTCTTT. It yields the protein CASSLEGQKGTEAFF.

V is TRBV5-1 and J is TRBJ2-7; 8 positions match TRBD2. V shed 4 bases and J 6 bases; nucleotides not matched to a gene: 6. The germline V gene encodes CDR1 SGHRS and CDR2 YFSETQ. The CDR3 is 13 amino acids. The CDR3 loop reads CASSQAGAREQYF. In DNA form, the CDR3 reads TGCGCCAGCAGCCAAGCGGGAGCCCGCGAGCAGTACTTC.

CDR3 protein: CASSIGTRGQETQYF. CDR3 in DNA: TGCGCCAGCAGCATAGGGACTAGGGGACAAGAGACCCAGTACTTC. This sequence joins TRBV5-1 and TRBJ2-5; 8 bases map to TRBD2. The CDR3 is 15 amino acids. Germline trimming cut 4 bases from V and 2 bases from J; bases unmatched to any gene: 7. CDR1 and CDR2 (germline): SGHRS, YFSETQ.

This chain connects TRBV28 to TRBJ1-5; 8 nucleotides agree with TRBD1. CDR1 is MDHEN and CDR2 is SYDVKM in the germline V gene. This CDR3 comprises 17 residues. The ends lost 2 bases at V and 3 bases at J; junction bases unmatched: 9. CDR3 DNA: TGTGCCAGCAGTTTAGGACAGGGAAAAAACCTCAATCAGCCCCAGCATTTT. Amino acids: CASSLGQGKNLNQPQHF.

The chain employs TRBV19 and TRBJ2-6; D remains ambiguous. The CDR3 loop spans 14 amino acids. Germline CDR1 and CDR2: LNHDA and SQIVND (reference sequence). Between the trimmed V and J ends, which lost 4 bases and 2 bases, there was a span of 6 bases. In nucleotides, the CDR3 is TGTGCCAGTAGTACAAATGCTGGGGCCAACGTCCTGACTTTC. Translating gives CASSTNAGANVLTF. Looking up the rest from reference TRBV19 and TRBJ2-6 gives the full variable domain: DGGITQSPKYLFRKEGQNVTLSCEQNLNHDAMYWYRQDPGQGLRLIYYSQIVNDFQKGDIAEGYSVSREKKESFPLTVTSAQKNPTAFYLCASSTNAGANVLTFGAGSRLTVL.

This chain uses TRBV15 with TRBJ2-7; D is unclear. V dropped 1 base and J dropped 1 base, with 5 bases sitting between them. This CDR3 has 13 amino acids. The germline V gene has CDR1 LNHNV and CDR2 YYDKDF (reference sequence). For the CDR3, the DNA is TGTGCCACCAGCAGAGGTCCTTCCTACGAGCAGTACTTC. Translating gives CATSRGPSYEQYF.

V and J are TRBV2 and TRBJ2-5; maybe TRBD2 (6 bases). CDR1 is SNHLY and CDR2 is FYNNEI in the germline V gene. The V end was cut by 8 bases, the J end by 1 base, with 8 bases between. CDR3 length: 12 amino acids. DNA of the CDR3: TGTGCCAGCGGGACTCTCCAAGAGACCCAGTACTTC. This codes for CASGTLQETQYF.

The chain carries TRBV10-3 and TRBJ2-5; TRBD2 matches 7 bases. Matching the DNA end better, TRBJ2-7 makes the J call doubtful. In germline, CDR1 is ENHRY, CDR2 SYGVKD. There are 17 residues in the CDR3. Written as DNA, the CDR3 is TGTGCCATCAGTGGAGGGGCCGTGAGGGAGGGCCTCTACGAGCAGTACTTC. Protein: CAISGGAVREGLYEQYF.

This clone was detected once. CDR3 in DNA: TGCGCCAGCAGCCAGGGCCGGAATTATGGCTACACCTTC. This codes for CASSQGRNYGYTF. The rearrangement uses TRBV5-1 and TRBJ1-2, with a tentative D call TRBD1 (5 bases). In germline, CDR1 is SGHRS, CDR2 YFSETQ. Trimming cost V 4 bases and J 5 bases, with 12 bases left between them. The CDR3 extends over 13 amino acids.

The rearrangement uses TRBV27 and TRBJ1-2, with D perhaps TRBD1 (5 bases). Trimming cost V 6 bases and J 2 bases, with 16 bases left between them. This CDR3 has 15 amino acids. Germline V lookup: CDR1 MNHEY, CDR2 SMNVEV (reference sequence). CDR3 region: CASSQGGEQNYGYTF. The CDR3 region has the DNA TGTGCCAGCAGCCAGGGAGGGGAACAGAACTATGGCTACACCTTC.

The rearrangement joins TRBV19 to TRBJ2-2, with 7 bases aligning to TRBD1. V was clipped by 5 bases and J by 1 base; unmatched bases: 4. The CDR3 loop spans 15 amino acids. In germline, CDR1 is LNHDA, CDR2 SQIVND (reference sequence). The CDR3 protein is CASSSHRGNTGELFF. The CDR3 region has the DNA TGTGCCAGTAGTTCTCACAGGGGGAACACCGGGGAGCTGTTTTTT.

The rearrangement uses TRBV5-5 and TRBJ2-7; the D gene is possibly TRBD1 (6 bases). The CDR3 loop spans 14 amino acids. Germline V CDR1 and CDR2: SGHKS, YYEKEE (reference sequence). V was pared by 4 bases and J by 3 bases, with 14 bases between. CDR3 amino acids: CASSPRGDNYEQYF. The CDR3 bases are TGTGCCAGCAGCCCCAGAGGGGACAACTACGAGCAGTACTTC.

The genes are TRBV4-1 and TRBJ2-7; 9 positions match TRBD1. The CDR3 is 16 residues long. The germline gives CDR1 MGHRA, CDR2 YSYEKL. The V gene end was trimmed by 3 bases and the J gene end by 5 bases; junction bases not matched to a gene: 11. CDR3 coding DNA: TGCGCCAGCAGCCAGCCCTGGACAGGGGATAGGAACGAGCAGTACTTC. Amino acid sequence: CASSQPWTGDRNEQYF.

The chain is built from TRBV19 and TRBJ2-1; the D gene is possibly TRBD1 (5 bases). The CDR3 runs 15 residues. Trimming took 7 bases from V and 0 from J, leaving 13 bases between them. Germline V gene lookup returns CDR1 LNHDA and CDR2 SQIVND (reference sequence). CDR3 protein: CASKTEDSSYNEQFF. CDR3 DNA: TGTGCCAGTAAGACAGAGGATAGCTCCTACAATGAGCAGTTCTTC.

The chain combines TRBV13 with TRBJ2-7; 7 nucleotides agree with TRBD1. Germline V CDR1 and CDR2: PRHDT, FYEKMQ (reference sequence). This CDR3 region has 16 residues. The V gene end was trimmed by 4 bases and the J gene end by 1 base; junction bases not matched to a gene: 10. The CDR3 sequence is CASSWTTGVSSYEQYF. CDR3 nucleotide sequence: TGTGCCAGCAGCTGGACCACAGGGGTTTCATCCTACGAGCAGTACTTC.

This clone was seen only a few times. The chain couples TRBV2 to TRBJ1-6; 11 positions agree with TRBD1. This CDR3 has 15 residues. CDR1 and CDR2 (germline): SNHLY, FYNNEI. V lost 9 bases to trimming and J lost 7 bases; unmatched junction nucleotides: 8. Written as DNA, the CDR3 is TGTGCCAGTGACAGGGGACAGGGGGAGAATTCACCCCTCCACTTT. Translation gives CASDRGQGENSPLHF.

The gene calls are TRBV27 and TRBJ1-1; 7 nucleotides agree with TRBD1. V shed 1 base, J shed 11 bases, and the junction held 10 bases outside the gene matches. Germline assignment: CDR1 MNHEY and CDR2 SMNVEV (reference sequence). The CDR3 has 14 residues. DNA of the CDR3: TGTGCCAGCAGTTTATGGGGGACAGTCTCCGAGGCTTTCTTT. Its protein product is CASSLWGTVSEAFF.

V and J are TRBV28 and TRBJ2-7; the D gene is possibly TRBD1 (6 bases). Germline CDR1 reads MDHEN; CDR2 reads SYDVKM. V was trimmed by 6 bases and J by 5 bases, leaving 20 bases between them. This CDR3 is built from 15 residues. The DNA for the CDR3 is TGTGCCAGCAGCCTCCTTCAGGGGATCGGCGACGAGCAGTACTTC. This gives the protein CASSLLQGIGDEQYF.

The genes are TRBV5-1 and TRBJ2-2; D may be TRBD1 (5 bases). This CDR3 contains 15 residues. Germline assignment: CDR1 SGHRS and CDR2 YFSETQ. V was shortened by 4 bases and J by 5 bases, with 15 bases between the two germline ends. The chain's CDR3 is CASSQTDKPTGELFF. The CDR3 DNA follows: TGCGCCAGCAGCCAGACAGACAAACCTACCGGGGAGCTGTTTTTT. The full variable domain, completed using reference TRBV5-1 and TRBJ2-2, is KAGVTQTPRYLIKTRGQQVTLSCSPISGHRSVSWYQQTPGQGLQFLFEYFSETQRNKGNFPGRFSGRQFSNSRSEMNVSTLELGDSALYLCASSQTDKPTGELFFGEGSRLTVL.